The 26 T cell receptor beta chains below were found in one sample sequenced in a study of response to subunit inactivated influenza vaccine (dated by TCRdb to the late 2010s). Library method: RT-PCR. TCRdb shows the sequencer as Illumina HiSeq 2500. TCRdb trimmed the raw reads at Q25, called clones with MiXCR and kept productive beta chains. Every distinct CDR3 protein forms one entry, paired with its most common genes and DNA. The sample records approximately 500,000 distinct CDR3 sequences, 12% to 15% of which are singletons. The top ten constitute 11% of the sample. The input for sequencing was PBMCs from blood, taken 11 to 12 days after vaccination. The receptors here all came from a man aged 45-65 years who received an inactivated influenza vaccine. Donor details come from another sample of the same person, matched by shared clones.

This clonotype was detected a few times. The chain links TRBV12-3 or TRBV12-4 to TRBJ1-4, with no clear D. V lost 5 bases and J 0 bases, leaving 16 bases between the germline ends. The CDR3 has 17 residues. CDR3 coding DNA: TGTGCCAGCAGTCCCCCTCGATCCCTCGCAACTAATGAAAAACTGTTTTTT. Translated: CASSPPRSLATNEKLFF.

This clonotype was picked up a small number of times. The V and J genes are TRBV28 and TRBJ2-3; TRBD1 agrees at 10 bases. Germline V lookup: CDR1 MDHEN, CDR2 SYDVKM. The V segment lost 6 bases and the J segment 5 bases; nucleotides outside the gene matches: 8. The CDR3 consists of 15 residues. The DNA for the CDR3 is TGTGCCAGCAGGGATTACCGGGACAGGGGAGATACGCAGTATTTT. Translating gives CASRDYRDRGDTQYF.

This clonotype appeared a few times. The CDR3 coding sequence is TGCAGTGCTAGAGTACTGGCGGGAGGGGGCAATGAGCAGTTCTTC. It specifies CSARVLAGGGNEQFF. The rearrangement joins TRBV20-1 to TRBJ2-1, with 9 bases matching TRBD2. After removal of 1 base from V and 6 bases from J, the junction contained 7 bases not matched to a gene. The CDR3 is made up of 15 amino acids. Looked up from germline, CDR1 is DFQATT and CDR2 is SNEGSKA (reference sequence).

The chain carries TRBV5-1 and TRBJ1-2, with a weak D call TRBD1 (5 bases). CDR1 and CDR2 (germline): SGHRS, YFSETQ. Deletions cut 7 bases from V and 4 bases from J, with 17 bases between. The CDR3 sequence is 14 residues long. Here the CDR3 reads CASADSTWSYGYTF. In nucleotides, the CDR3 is TGCGCCAGCGCCGACAGTACTTGGAGCTATGGCTACACCTTC. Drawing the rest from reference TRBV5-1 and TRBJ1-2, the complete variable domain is KAGVTQTPRYLIKTRGQQVTLSCSPISGHRSVSWYQQTPGQGLQFLFEYFSETQRNKGNFPGRFSGRQFSNSRSEMNVSTLELGDSALYLCASADSTWSYGYTFGSGTRLTVV.

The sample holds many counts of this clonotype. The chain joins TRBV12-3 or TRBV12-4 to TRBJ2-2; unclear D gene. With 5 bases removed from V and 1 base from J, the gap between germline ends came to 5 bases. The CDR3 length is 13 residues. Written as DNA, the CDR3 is TGTGCCAGCAGTGATCGGAACACCGGGGAGCTGTTTTTT. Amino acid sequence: CASSDRNTGELFF.

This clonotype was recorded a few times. In DNA form, the CDR3 reads TGTGCCAGCAGCTTCGGCACCTGGGAGACGGCGTTCACAGATACGCAGTATTTT. Protein product: CASSFGTWETAFTDTQYF. The V gene is TRBV11-1, the J gene TRBJ2-3, with D perhaps matching TRBD2 (5 bases). Trimming stripped 3 bases from V and 2 bases from J, with 21 bases between. This CDR3 has 18 residues. CDR1 SGHAT and CDR2 FQDESV come from the germline V gene (reference sequence).

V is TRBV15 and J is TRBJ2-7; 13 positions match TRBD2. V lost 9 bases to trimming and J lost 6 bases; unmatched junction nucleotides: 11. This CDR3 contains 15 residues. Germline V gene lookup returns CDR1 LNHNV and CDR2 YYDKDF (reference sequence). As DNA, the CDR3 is TGTGCCACAGAGGAGGGACTAGCGGGATCGGGCGAGCAGTACTTC. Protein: CATEEGLAGSGEQYF.

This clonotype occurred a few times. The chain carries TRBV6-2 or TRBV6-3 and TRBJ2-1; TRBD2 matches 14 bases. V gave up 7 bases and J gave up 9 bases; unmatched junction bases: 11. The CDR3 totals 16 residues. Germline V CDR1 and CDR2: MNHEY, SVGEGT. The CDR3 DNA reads TGTGCCAGCACTCCAACCGGGACTAGCGGGAGCATTGAGCAGTTCTTC. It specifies CASTPTGTSGSIEQFF.

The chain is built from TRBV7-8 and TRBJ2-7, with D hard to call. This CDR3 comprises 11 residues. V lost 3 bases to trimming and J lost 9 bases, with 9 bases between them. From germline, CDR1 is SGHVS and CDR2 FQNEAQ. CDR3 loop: CASSFEAPQYF. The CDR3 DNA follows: TGTGCCAGCAGCTTTGAGGCACCGCAGTACTTC.

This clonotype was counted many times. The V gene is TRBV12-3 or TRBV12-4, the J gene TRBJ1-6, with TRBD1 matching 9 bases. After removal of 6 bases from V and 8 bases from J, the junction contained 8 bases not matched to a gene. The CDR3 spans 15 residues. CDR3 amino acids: CASSLSGQGDSPLHF. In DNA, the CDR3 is TGTGCCAGCAGCTTATCGGGACAGGGAGATTCACCCCTCCACTTT.

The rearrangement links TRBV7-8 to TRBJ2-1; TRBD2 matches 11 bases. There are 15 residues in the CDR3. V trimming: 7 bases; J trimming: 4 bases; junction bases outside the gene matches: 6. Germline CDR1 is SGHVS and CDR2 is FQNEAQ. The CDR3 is CASTFRLAGYNEQFF. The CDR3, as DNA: TGTGCCAGCACCTTCAGACTAGCGGGATACAATGAGCAGTTCTTC.

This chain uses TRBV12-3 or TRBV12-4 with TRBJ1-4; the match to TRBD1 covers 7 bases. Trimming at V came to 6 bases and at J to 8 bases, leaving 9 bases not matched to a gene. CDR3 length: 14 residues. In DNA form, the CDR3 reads TGTGCCAGCAGATCCGGGCACAGGGGCGAAAAACTGTTTTTT. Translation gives CASRSGHRGEKLFF.

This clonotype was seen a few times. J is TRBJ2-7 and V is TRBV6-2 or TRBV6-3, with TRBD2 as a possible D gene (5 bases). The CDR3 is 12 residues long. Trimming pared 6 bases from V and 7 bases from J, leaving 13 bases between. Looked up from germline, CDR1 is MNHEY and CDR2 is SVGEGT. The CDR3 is CASSTGTREQYF. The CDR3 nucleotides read TGTGCCAGCAGCACGGGAACCAGGGAGCAGTACTTC.

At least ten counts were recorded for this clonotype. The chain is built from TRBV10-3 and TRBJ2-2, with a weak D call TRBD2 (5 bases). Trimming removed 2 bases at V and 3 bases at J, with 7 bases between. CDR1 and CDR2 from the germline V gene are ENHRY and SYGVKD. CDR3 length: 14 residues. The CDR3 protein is CAISEVSDTGELFF. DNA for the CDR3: TGTGCCATCAGTGAGGTTAGCGACACCGGGGAGCTGTTTTTT.

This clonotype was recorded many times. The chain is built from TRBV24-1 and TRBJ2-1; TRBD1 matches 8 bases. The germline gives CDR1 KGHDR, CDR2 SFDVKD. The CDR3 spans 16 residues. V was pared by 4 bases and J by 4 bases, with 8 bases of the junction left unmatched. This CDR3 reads CATSDSSGGRYNEQFF. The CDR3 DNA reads TGTGCCACCAGTGACTCCTCAGGGGGCAGGTACAATGAGCAGTTCTTC.

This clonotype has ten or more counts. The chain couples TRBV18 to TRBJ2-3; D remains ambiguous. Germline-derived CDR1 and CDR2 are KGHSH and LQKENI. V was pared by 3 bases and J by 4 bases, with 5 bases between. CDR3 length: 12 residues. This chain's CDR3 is CASSPIADTQYF. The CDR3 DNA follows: TGTGCCAGCTCACCTATCGCAGATACGCAGTATTTT. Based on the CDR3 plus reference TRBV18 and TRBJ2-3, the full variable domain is NAGVMQNPRHLVRRRGQEARLRCSPMKGHSHVYWYRQLPEEGLKFMVYLQKENIIDESGMPKERFSAEFPKEGPSILRIQQVVRGDSAAYFCASSPIADTQYFGPGTRLTVL.

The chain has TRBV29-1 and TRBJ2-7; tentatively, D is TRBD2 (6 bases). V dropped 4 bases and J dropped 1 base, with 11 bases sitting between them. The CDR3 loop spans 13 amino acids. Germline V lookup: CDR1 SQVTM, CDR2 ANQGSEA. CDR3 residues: CSVAVGLSYEQYF. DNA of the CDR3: TGCAGCGTTGCGGTCGGACTATCCTACGAGCAGTACTTC.

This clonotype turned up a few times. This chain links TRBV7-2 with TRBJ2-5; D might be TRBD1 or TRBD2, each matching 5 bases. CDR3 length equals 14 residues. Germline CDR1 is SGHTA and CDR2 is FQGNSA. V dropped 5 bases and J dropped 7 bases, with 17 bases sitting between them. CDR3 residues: CASSGIRDGVTQYF. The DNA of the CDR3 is TGTGCCAGCAGCGGTATCCGGGACGGGGTGACCCAGTACTTC.

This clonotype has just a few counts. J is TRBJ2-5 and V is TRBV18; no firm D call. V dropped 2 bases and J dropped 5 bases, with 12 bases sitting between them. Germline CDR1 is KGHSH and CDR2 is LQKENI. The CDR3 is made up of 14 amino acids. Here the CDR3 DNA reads TGTGCCAGCTCACCAAGGGTCGACGGGGAGACCCAGTACTTC. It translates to CASSPRVDGETQYF.

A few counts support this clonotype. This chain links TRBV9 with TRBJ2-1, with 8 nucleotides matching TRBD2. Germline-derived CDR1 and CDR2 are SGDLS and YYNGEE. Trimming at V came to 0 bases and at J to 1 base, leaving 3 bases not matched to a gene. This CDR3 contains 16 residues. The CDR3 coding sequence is TGTGCCAGCAGCGTAGGATCGGGAGGGTCCTACAATGAGCAGTTCTTC. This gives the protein CASSVGSGGSYNEQFF.

The CDR3 sequence: CSARVGTTYNEQFF. The CDR3 coding sequence is TGCAGTGCTAGAGTCGGGACGACCTACAATGAGCAGTTCTTC. This sequence joins TRBV20-1 and TRBJ2-1; D could derive from TRBD1 or TRBD2 (5 bases each). The CDR3 covers 14 residues. Trimming removed 1 base at V and 2 bases at J, with 9 bases between. Germline lookup yields CDR1 DFQATT and CDR2 SNEGSKA (reference sequence).

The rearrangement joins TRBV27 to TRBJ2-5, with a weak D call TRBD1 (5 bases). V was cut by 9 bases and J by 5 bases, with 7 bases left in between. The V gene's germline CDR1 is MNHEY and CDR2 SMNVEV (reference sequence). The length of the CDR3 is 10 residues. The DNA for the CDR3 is TGTGCCAGAAGGGGTGAGACCCAGTACTTC. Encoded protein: CARRGETQYF.

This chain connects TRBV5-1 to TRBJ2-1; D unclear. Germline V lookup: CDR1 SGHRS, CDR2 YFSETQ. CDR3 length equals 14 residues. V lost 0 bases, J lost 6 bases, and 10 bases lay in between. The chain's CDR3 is CASSLVGELNEQFF. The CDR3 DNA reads TGCGCCAGCAGCTTGGTCGGAGAACTCAATGAGCAGTTCTTC. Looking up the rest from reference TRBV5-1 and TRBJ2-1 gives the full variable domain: KAGVTQTPRYLIKTRGQQVTLSCSPISGHRSVSWYQQTPGQGLQFLFEYFSETQRNKGNFPGRFSGRQFSNSRSEMNVSTLELGDSALYLCASSLVGELNEQFFGPGTRLTVL.

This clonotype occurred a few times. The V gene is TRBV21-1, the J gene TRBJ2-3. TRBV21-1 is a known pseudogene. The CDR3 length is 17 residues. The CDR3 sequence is CASSKDSLPHSTDTQYF. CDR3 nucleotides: TGTGCCAGCAGCAAAGATTCTCTACCCCATAGCACAGATACGCAGTATTTT.

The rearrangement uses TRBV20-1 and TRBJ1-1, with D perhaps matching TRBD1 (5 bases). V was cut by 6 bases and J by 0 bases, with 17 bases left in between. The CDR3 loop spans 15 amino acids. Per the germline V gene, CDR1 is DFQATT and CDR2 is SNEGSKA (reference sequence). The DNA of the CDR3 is TGCAGTGCACAAACCTGGACACCTATGAACACTGAAGCTTTCTTT. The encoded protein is CSAQTWTPMNTEAFF.

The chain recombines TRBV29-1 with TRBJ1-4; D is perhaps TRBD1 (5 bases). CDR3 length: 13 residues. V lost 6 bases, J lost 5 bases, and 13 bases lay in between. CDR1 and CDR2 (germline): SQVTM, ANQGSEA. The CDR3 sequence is CSVGDGGNEKLFF. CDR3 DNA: TGCAGCGTGGGCGACGGGGGGAATGAAAAACTGTTTTTT.